One sample yielded the 3 T cell receptor beta chains listed below, sequenced in a study of blood T cell repertoires in COVID-19. Data came from immunoSEQ multiplex PCR; TCRdb stores just in-frame clones and leaves some out. The sample includes over 90,000 clones, about 84% of them seen just once. The sample was peripheral blood. The receptors here all came from a man of 80 years or more with active or convalescent COVID-19.

This chain connects TRBV5-1 to TRBJ1-1; possibly TRBD1 for D (6 bases). Germline V gene lookup returns CDR1 SGHRS and CDR2 YFSETQ. V lost 1 base to trimming and J lost 4 bases, with 17 bases between them. The CDR3 has 16 amino acids. The CDR3 region has the DNA TGCGCCAGCAGCTTGCAGGGGACAAATTCAGGCACTGAAGCTTTCTTT. It translates to CASSLQGTNSGTEAFF. Combining the CDR3 with reference TRBV5-1 and TRBJ1-1 gives the whole variable domain KAGVTQTPRYLIKTRGQQVTLSCSPISGHRSVSWYQQTPGQGLQFLFEYFSETQRNKGNFPGRFSGRQFSNSRSEMNVSTLELGDSALYLCASSLQGTNSGTEAFFGQGTRLTVV.

The V gene is TRBV5-1, the J gene TRBJ1-2; D is unresolved. CDR1 is SGHRS and CDR2 is YFSETQ in the germline V gene. V was trimmed by 0 bases and J by 5 bases, leaving 17 bases between them. The CDR3 is 16 amino acids. The CDR3 region is CASSLVAGLPSYGYTF. As DNA, the CDR3 is TGCGCCAGCAGCTTGGTCGCTGGGCTCCCAAGTTATGGCTACACCTTC.

The V call is TRBV7-8, the J call TRBJ1-2; TRBD1 might be the D (5 bases). The CDR3 contains 14 residues. Germline V gives CDR1 SGHVS, CDR2 FQNEAQ. V was pared by 0 bases and J by 3 bases, with 8 bases between. This CDR3 reads CASSLAGRDYGYTF. CDR3 DNA: TGTGCCAGCAGCTTAGCGGGCAGGGACTATGGCTACACCTTC.